Described below is a single TCR beta chain sequence and its context. The sample belongs to a study of blood T cell repertoires in COVID-19. Overall study context: The United States, Italy and Spain were the sources of the acute and convalescent COVID-19 samples. Sample material is recorded as cDNA or gDNA derived from T cells, B-cell-depleted T cells, or PBMCs.

CDR3 length: 16 residues. V dropped 4 bases and J dropped 6; count of bases not matched to a gene: 14. CDR1 is SGHRS and CDR2 is YFSETQ in the germline V gene. Authors' data handling: Counts of nucleated cells, estimated from reference gene primer amplification, were obtained. Sequencing used immunoSEQ multiplex PCR; TCRdb keeps in-frame clones, though not all of them. The V and J calls and clone size are taken from that table; D and trimming were inferred from the DNA. The sample contains approximately 74,000 clones, more than 85% of which appear only once. Material: peripheral blood. This sequence originates from a woman in her sixties with active COVID-19. The chain combines TRBV5-1 with TRBJ2-5; 8 bases line up with TRBD1. CDR3 sequence (DNA): TGCGCCAGCAGCCCCGGGGTTGGTACAGGGGGAAAGACCCAGTACTTC. Encoded protein: CASSPGVGTGGKTQYF.